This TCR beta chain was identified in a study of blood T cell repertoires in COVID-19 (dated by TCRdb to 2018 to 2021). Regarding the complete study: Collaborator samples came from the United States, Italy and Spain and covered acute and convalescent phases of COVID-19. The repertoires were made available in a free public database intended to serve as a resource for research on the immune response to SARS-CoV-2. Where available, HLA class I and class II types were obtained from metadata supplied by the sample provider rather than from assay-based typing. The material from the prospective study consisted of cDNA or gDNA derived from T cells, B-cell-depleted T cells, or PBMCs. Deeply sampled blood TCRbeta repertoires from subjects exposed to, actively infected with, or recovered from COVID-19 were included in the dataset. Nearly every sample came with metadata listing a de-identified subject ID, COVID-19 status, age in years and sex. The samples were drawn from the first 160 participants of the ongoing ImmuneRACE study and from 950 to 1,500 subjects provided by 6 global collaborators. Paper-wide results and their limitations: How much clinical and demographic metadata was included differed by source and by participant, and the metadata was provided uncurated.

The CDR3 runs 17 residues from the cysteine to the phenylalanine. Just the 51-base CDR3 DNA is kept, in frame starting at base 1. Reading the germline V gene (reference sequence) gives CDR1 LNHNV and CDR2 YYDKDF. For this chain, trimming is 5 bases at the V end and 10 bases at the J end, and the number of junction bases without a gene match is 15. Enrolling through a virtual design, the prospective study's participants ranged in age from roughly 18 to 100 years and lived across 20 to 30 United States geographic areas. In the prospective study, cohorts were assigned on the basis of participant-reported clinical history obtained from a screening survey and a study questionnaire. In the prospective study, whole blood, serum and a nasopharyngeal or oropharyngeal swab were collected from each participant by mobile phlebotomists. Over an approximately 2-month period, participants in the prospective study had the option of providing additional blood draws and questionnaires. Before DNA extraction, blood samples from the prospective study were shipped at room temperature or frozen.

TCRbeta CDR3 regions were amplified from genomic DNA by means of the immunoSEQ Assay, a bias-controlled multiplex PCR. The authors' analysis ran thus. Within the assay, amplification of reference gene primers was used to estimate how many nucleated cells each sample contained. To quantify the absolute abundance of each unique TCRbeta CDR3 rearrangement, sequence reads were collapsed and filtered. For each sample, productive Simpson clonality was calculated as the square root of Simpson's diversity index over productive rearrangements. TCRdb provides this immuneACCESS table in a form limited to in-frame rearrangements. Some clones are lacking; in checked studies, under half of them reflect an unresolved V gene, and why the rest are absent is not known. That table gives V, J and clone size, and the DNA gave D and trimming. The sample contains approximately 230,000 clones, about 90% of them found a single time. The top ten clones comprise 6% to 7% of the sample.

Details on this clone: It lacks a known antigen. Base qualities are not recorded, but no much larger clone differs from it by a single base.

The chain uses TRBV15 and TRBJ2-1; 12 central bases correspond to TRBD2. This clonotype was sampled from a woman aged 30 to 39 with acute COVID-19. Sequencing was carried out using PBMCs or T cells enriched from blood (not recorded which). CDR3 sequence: CATSGSPSSGGAREQFF. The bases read TGTGCCACCAGCGGCAGCCCATCTAGCGGGGGGGCCCGGGAGCAGTTCTTC.